This TCR beta chain emerged from a study of identical twins. Study-wide findings and caveats: The degree of excess twin sharing was weaker in beta out-of-frame sequences.

This clonotype was seen many times. Antigen specificity is unknown. From the 5' RACE reads, TCRdb called clonotypes with MiXCR, one entry per CDR3 protein. The sample lists 690,000 or so distinct CDR3 sequences, around 8.3% occurring once. The germline V gene has CDR1 LGHDT and CDR2 YNNKEL (reference sequence). The CDR3 is made up of 11 amino acids. V gave up 2 bases and J gave up 7 bases, with 3 bases separating them. A further study also used this sample, focusing on yellow fever vaccine responses in identical twins.

Specimen: PBMCs. This TCR was sampled from a woman between 18 and 29 years old in good health. This rearrangement joins TRBV3-1 to TRBJ2-1; D unclear. The CDR3 sequence: CASSQRNEQFF. Written as DNA, the CDR3 is TGTGCCAGCAGCCAACGGAATGAGCAGTTCTTC.